This T cell receptor beta chain was captured by sequencing in a study of shared clonotypes between healthy human individuals. The data were produced by immunoSEQ multiplex PCR, yet TCRdb's version contains in-frame clones alone and is incomplete. This table has millions of clones, 85% to 95% appearing once. This clone was picked up one time. The V segment lost 4 bases and the J segment 2 bases; nucleotides outside the gene matches: 9. Germline lookup yields CDR1 SGHRS and CDR2 YFSETQ. The CDR3 runs 16 residues. The gene calls are TRBV5-1 and TRBJ2-7, with 10 nucleotides matching TRBD2. Sequencing was done on a sample of naive CD4+ T cells sorted from blood. Subset: CD45RA+ positively selected. The sequence was obtained from a man between 18 and 29 years old in good health. CDR3 coding DNA: TGCGCCAGCAGCCCTTCCGCAGCGGGAGGGACCTACGAGCAGTACTTC. The encoded protein is CASSPSAAGGTYEQYF.